These 27 T cell receptor beta chains were all obtained from the same sample, sequenced in a study of blood T cell repertoires in COVID-19. The protocol was immunoSEQ multiplex PCR, while the TCRdb copy is restricted to in-frame clones and leaves out a portion. The table includes approximately 99,000 clones, 85% to 90% detected once. The source material was peripheral blood. The receptor set was obtained from a woman in her fifties or sixties in a cohort sampled during active or convalescent COVID-19.

The rearrangement uses TRBV5-8 and TRBJ2-5, with 11 bases fitting TRBD1. V lost 1 base and J lost 5; bases outside the gene matches: 4. This CDR3 has 15 amino acids. Germline assignment: CDR1 SGHTS and CDR2 YDEGEE. CDR3 region: CASSLLGQGEETQYF. In DNA, the CDR3 is TGTGCCAGCAGCTTGTTGGGACAGGGGGAGGAGACCCAGTACTTC.

The J gene is TRBJ2-5, the V gene TRBV18; tentative D call: TRBD1 (5 bases). CDR1 and CDR2 (germline): KGHSH, LQKENI. This CDR3 is built from 17 residues. V lost 3 bases, J lost 1 base, and 18 bases lay in between. This CDR3 is CASSPREPARGQETQYF. CDR3 sequence (DNA): TGTGCCAGCTCACCTCGAGAACCGGCTAGGGGCCAAGAGACCCAGTACTTC.

The chain links TRBV5-1 to TRBJ2-5, with 7 bases matching TRBD2. CDR3 length: 13 residues. Germline values: CDR1 SGHRS, CDR2 YFSETQ. Trimming at V came to 9 bases and at J to 1 base, leaving 6 bases not matched to a gene. The CDR3 loop is CATRRGTQETQYF. Here the CDR3 DNA reads TGCGCCACCAGGCGGGGGACCCAAGAGACCCAGTACTTC. Full variable domain (missing parts from reference TRBV5-1 and TRBJ2-5): KAGVTQTPRYLIKTRGQQVTLSCSPISGHRSVSWYQQTPGQGLQFLFEYFSETQRNKGNFPGRFSGRQFSNSRSEMNVSTLELGDSALYLCATRRGTQETQYFGPGTRLLVL.

This clone was counted once. The chain joins TRBV24-1 to TRBJ2-1; TRBD2 agrees at 13 bases. J was trimmed by 7 bases and V by 3 bases; bases with no gene match: 11. CDR3 length: 18 residues. Germline CDR1 is KGHDR and CDR2 is SFDVKD. The chain's CDR3 is CATSDPETSGRSWNEQFF. CDR3 coding DNA: TGTGCCACCAGTGATCCTGAGACTAGCGGGAGGTCGTGGAATGAGCAGTTCTTC.

A note on this clone: One end of the junction is discordant with germline, which a read error may explain. The chain recombines TRBV18 with TRBJ1-1; D perhaps matches TRBD1 (5 bases). Germline V gene sequence: CDR1 KGHSH, CDR2 LQKENI. CDR3 length: 13 residues. The CDR3 loop is CASSPRGGPEAFF. DNA for the CDR3: TGTGCCAGCTCCCCACGGGGGGGTCCTGAAGCTTTCTTT.

V gene TRBV7-9 combines with J gene TRBJ2-7; TRBD1 aligns across 7 bases. Germline CDR1 is SEHNR and CDR2 is FQNEAQ (reference sequence). This CDR3 spans 14 amino acids. V was clipped by 4 bases and J by 3 bases; unmatched bases: 6. This CDR3 reads CASSSHRDSYEQYF. Written as DNA, the CDR3 is TGTGCCAGCAGCTCCCACCGGGACAGCTACGAGCAGTACTTC.

V is TRBV11-3 and J is TRBJ2-5; the match to TRBD2 covers 8 bases. CDR1 SGHNT and CDR2 YENEEA come from the germline V gene. This CDR3 region has 14 residues. V lost 5 bases and J lost 4; bases outside the gene matches: 6. CDR3 loop: CASSHGGEGETQYF. DNA of the CDR3: TGTGCCAGCAGCCACGGGGGGGAGGGAGAGACCCAGTACTTC.

The chain couples TRBV29-1 to TRBJ2-1; 7 bases are shared with TRBD2. The germline gives CDR1 SQVTM, CDR2 ANQGSEA. J gave up 2 bases and V 8 bases, and 9 bases lay outside the gene matches. The CDR3 loop spans 14 amino acids. The CDR3 is CSSGAGSAYNEQFF. In nucleotides, the CDR3 is TGCAGCTCCGGAGCGGGATCCGCCTACAATGAGCAGTTCTTC.

The chain employs TRBV7-9 and TRBJ2-1; a possible D gene is TRBD1 (6 bases). Trimming shortened V by 5 bases and J by 9 bases, and 17 bases separated the two germline ends. This CDR3 region has 14 residues. Germline values: CDR1 SEHNR, CDR2 FQNEAQ (reference sequence). The CDR3 region is CASSLREGRGEQFF. The DNA of the CDR3 is TGTGCCAGCAGCCTTCGCGAAGGCAGGGGTGAGCAGTTCTTC.

The rearrangement uses TRBV3-1 (or the pseudogene TRBV3-2) and TRBJ2-7; D is unresolved. The CDR3 is made up of 15 amino acids. With 1 base removed from V and 3 bases from J, the gap between germline ends came to 13 bases. Germline assignment: CDR1 LGHDT and CDR2 YNNKEL (reference sequence). Written as DNA, the CDR3 is TGTGCCAGCAGCCAAGTTTGGGCGCAAAGCTACGAGCAGTACTTC. Translation gives CASSQVWAQSYEQYF.

The chain joins TRBV29-1 to TRBJ1-1; possibly TRBD1 for D (5 bases). Trimming left V 6 bases short and J 7 bases short, with 12 bases between. The CDR3 covers 11 residues. Germline lookup yields CDR1 SQVTM and CDR2 ANQGSEA. The CDR3 protein is CSVPGGNEAFF. The CDR3 bases are TGCAGCGTCCCTGGGGGGAATGAAGCTTTCTTT.

The chain couples TRBV5-4 to TRBJ1-1, with D perhaps matching TRBD1 (5 bases). This CDR3 has 13 amino acids. Germline V gene data show CDR1 as SGHNT and CDR2 as YYREEE (reference sequence). The germline V and J ends were trimmed by 3 bases and 3 bases, with 9 bases remaining between them. Written as DNA, the CDR3 is TGTGCCAGCAGCTGGCGGGGGGACACTGAAGCTTTCTTT. Translation: CASSWRGDTEAFF.

CDR3 in DNA: TGTGCCTGGATAGGTTCAGGGATCACTGAAGCTTTCTTT. Translating gives CAWIGSGITEAFF. V and J are TRBV30 and TRBJ1-1; D may be TRBD1 (5 bases). The CDR3 has 13 amino acids. Germline V gene lookup returns CDR1 GTSNPN and CDR2 SVGIG (reference sequence). Trimming removed 4 bases from V and 4 bases from J, with 13 bases in between.

The chain couples TRBV30 to TRBJ1-6; D gene unclear. CDR3 length: 14 residues. CDR1 and CDR2 from the germline V gene are GTSNPN and SVGIG (reference sequence). V was cut by 4 bases and J by 7 bases, with 14 bases left in between. CDR3 DNA: TGTGCCTGGAAGAGGTATGGATCGAATTCACCCCTCCACTTT. Translating it yields CAWKRYGSNSPLHF. Together with reference TRBV30 and TRBJ1-6, the CDR3 gives the full variable domain: SQTIHQWPATLVQPVGSPLSLECTVEGTSNPNLYWYRQAAGRGLQLLFYSVGIGQISSEVPQNLSASRPQDRQFILSSKKLLLSDSGFYLCAWKRYGSNSPLHFGNGTRLTVT.

The V gene is TRBV5-1, the J gene TRBJ2-1; 7 bases fit TRBD2. This CDR3 spans 14 amino acids. J gave up 6 bases and V 2 bases, and 5 bases lay outside the gene matches. Germline V gene data show CDR1 as SGHRS and CDR2 as YFSETQ. Written as DNA, the CDR3 is TGCGCCAGCAGCTTAGGACTAGTAAGCAATGAGCAGTTCTTC. It translates to CASSLGLVSNEQFF.

The chain joins TRBV2 to TRBJ2-7, with D tentatively TRBD1 (6 bases). The CDR3 loop spans 11 amino acids. CDR1 and CDR2 from the germline V gene are SNHLY and FYNNEI. V was shortened by 7 bases and J by 3 bases, with 7 bases between the two germline ends. The CDR3 bases are TGTGCCAGCACGGACAGCTACGAGCAGTACTTC. It encodes CASTDSYEQYF. Full variable domain (missing parts from reference TRBV2 and TRBJ2-7): EPEVTQTPSHQVTQMGQEVILRCVPISNHLYFYWYRQILGQKVEFLVSFYNNEISEKSEIFDDQFSVERPDGSNFTLKIRSTKLEDSAMYFCASTDSYEQYFGPGTRLTVT.

This sequence joins TRBV30 and TRBJ1-2; D is undetermined. V gave up 0 bases and J gave up 0 bases, with 8 bases separating them. The V gene's germline CDR1 is GTSNPN and CDR2 SVGIG (reference sequence). The CDR3 loop spans 14 amino acids. The CDR3 DNA reads TGTGCCTGGAGTGTAGTGGTAGCTAACTATGGCTACACCTTC. Translating gives CAWSVVVANYGYTF.

The V gene is TRBV5-6, the J gene TRBJ2-5, with 8 bases fitting TRBD2. Germline CDR1 is SGHDT and CDR2 is YYEEEE. This CDR3 comprises 15 residues. After removal of 3 bases from V and 1 base from J, the junction contained 5 bases not matched to a gene. For the CDR3, the DNA is TGTGCCAGCAGCTGGATACTAGCGGCCCAAGAGACCCAGTACTTC. Its protein product is CASSWILAAQETQYF. The complete variable domain, with remaining parts taken from reference TRBV5-6 and TRBJ2-5, reads DAGVTQSPTHLIKTRGQQVTLRCSPKSGHDTVSWYQQALGQGPQFIFQYYEEEERQRGNFPDRFSGHQFPNYSSELNVNALLLGDSALYLCASSWILAAQETQYFGPGTRLLVL.

J is TRBJ1-1 and V is TRBV4-1, with 8 bases matching TRBD1. Unmatched junction bases numbered 2, after V lost 0 bases and J lost 5 bases. Germline-derived CDR1 and CDR2 are MGHRA and YSYEKL. CDR3 length equals 14 residues. The CDR3 reads CASSQEYRGTEAFF. The CDR3 DNA reads as TGCGCCAGCAGCCAAGAATACAGGGGGACTGAAGCTTTCTTT.

V is TRBV4-2 and J is TRBJ1-1; unclear D gene. Germline lookup yields CDR1 LGHNA and CDR2 YNFKEQ. V gave up 0 bases and J gave up 1 base, with 9 bases separating them. There are 15 residues in the CDR3. CDR3 in DNA: TGTGCCAGCAGCCAAGACCGCACTTCGAACACTGAAGCTTTCTTT. Residues: CASSQDRTSNTEAFF.

The CDR3 is CASSQESDRDNSPLHF. CDR3 sequence (DNA): TGTGCCAGCAGCCAAGAGAGCGACAGGGACAATTCACCCCTCCACTTT. V usage is TRBV3-1 (or the pseudogene TRBV3-2) and J usage is TRBJ1-6, with 7 nucleotides matching TRBD1. The J segment lost 7 bases and the V segment lost 0 bases, leaving 6 bases of the junction unmatched. The germline V gene has CDR1 LGHDT and CDR2 YNNKEL (reference sequence). The CDR3 extends over 16 amino acids.

This clone was detected once. The chain links TRBV18 to TRBJ2-2; the match to TRBD1 covers 9 bases. The V and J ends lost 3 bases and 1 base, in that order; junction bases with no gene match: 9. The germline gives CDR1 KGHSH, CDR2 LQKENI. The CDR3 length is 18 residues. The CDR3 nucleotides are TGTGCCAGCTCACCTTCTTACTCGGGACAGGGGAACACCGGGGAGCTGTTTTTT. Translation gives CASSPSYSGQGNTGELFF.

The chain combines TRBV27 with TRBJ1-1, with D unresolved. CDR1 MNHEY and CDR2 SMNVEV come from the germline V gene (reference sequence). The CDR3 sequence is 14 residues long. Trimming took off 6 bases at V and 3 bases at J, with 14 bases between the two ends. The DNA for the CDR3 is TGTGCCAGCAGGGAAAGTGGGCGCGACACTGAAGCTTTCTTT. It specifies CASRESGRDTEAFF.

J is TRBJ1-5 and V is TRBV19; D is ambiguous. Trimming removed 11 bases at V and 11 bases at J, with 25 bases between. The CDR3 extends over 14 amino acids. Per germline, CDR1 LNHDA and CDR2 SQIVND (reference sequence). As DNA, the CDR3 is TGTGCCTCCCACCCAAGGGAGATATCAGCGTCCCAGCATTTT. Translated: CASHPREISASQHF.

The chain joins TRBV21-1 to TRBJ1-5; the table's D call TRBD1 went unverified against the DNA. TRBV21-1 is reported as a pseudogene. The CDR3 runs to 15 residues. DNA for the CDR3: TGTGCCAGCACCGAACAGGGCAATAGCAATCAGCCCCAGCATTTT. Protein: CASTEQGNSNQPQHF.

The chain is built from TRBV3-1 (or the pseudogene TRBV3-2) and TRBJ2-2, with D tentatively TRBD2 (6 bases). Germline CDR1 is LGHDT and CDR2 is YNNKEL (reference sequence). Trimming cost V 7 bases and J 5 bases, with 17 bases left between them. This CDR3 contains 15 residues. The DNA for the CDR3 is TGTGCCAGCACCAGGAGTTCGGCGGGGACCGGGGAGCTGTTTTTT. Its protein product is CASTRSSAGTGELFF.

This clone has a handful of counts. The genes are TRBV7-2 and TRBJ2-1; a possible D gene is TRBD2 (5 bases). V gave up 5 bases and J gave up 10 bases, with 15 bases separating them. This CDR3 is 13 amino acids long. Per germline, CDR1 SGHTA and CDR2 FQGNSA. Written as DNA, the CDR3 is TGTGCCAGCAGCCACGGGGTGCTAGGAGAGCAGTTCTTC. As protein: CASSHGVLGEQFF.